This note documents a single T cell receptor (beta chain) sequence. In the authors' methods: Amplification of reference gene primers provided the estimated nucleated cell counts. Profiled with immunoSEQ multiplex PCR; TCRdb holds only in-frame clones, not every one. That table is the source of V, J and clone size, and D and trimming were worked out from the DNA. In the table there are 200,000 to 250,000 clones, around 84% of which are singletons. The sample belongs to a study of blood T cell repertoires in COVID-19. Study details: The analysed material was cDNA or gDNA that came from T cells, B-cell-depleted T cells, or PBMCs.

This TCR was recovered from a man in his forties with acute or convalescent COVID-19. The specimen sequenced was peripheral blood.

In nucleotides, the CDR3 is TGTGCCAGCAGCTTGGCAGCAGGGGCTTCTAATGAAAAACTGTTTTTT. This sequence encodes CASSLAAGASNEKLFF. The chain combines TRBV5-5 with TRBJ1-4; the D gene is possibly TRBD1 (6 bases). V lost 0 bases and J 3 bases, leaving 12 bases between the germline ends. CDR1 and CDR2 (germline): SGHKS, YYEKEE (reference sequence). The CDR3 is 16 residues long.